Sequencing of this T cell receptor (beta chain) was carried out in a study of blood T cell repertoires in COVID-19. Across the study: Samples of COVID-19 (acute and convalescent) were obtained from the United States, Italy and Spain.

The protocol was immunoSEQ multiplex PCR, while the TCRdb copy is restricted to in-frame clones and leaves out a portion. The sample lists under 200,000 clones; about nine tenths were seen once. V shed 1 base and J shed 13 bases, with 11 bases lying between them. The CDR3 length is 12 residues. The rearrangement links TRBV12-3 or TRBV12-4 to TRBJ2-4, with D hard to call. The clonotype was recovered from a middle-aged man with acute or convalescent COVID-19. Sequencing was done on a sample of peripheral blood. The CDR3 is CASSLEDARQYF. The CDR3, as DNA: TGTGCCAGCAGTTTAGAGGATGCTAGACAGTACTTC.